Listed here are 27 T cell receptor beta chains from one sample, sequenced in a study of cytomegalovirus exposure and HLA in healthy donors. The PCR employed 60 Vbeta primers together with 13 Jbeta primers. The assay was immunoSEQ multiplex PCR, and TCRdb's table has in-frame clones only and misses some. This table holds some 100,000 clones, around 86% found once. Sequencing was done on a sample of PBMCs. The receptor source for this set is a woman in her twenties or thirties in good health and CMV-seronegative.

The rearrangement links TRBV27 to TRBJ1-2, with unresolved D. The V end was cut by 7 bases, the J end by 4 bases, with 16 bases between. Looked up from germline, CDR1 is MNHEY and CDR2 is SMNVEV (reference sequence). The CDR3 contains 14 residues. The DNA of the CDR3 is TGTGCCAGCACCTCGTTCGGCATAGCCTATGGCTACACCTTC. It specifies CASTSFGIAYGYTF.

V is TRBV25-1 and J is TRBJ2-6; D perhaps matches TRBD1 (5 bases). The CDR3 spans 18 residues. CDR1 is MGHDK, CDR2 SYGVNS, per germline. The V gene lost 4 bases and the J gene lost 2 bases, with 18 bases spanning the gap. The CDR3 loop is CASSGRGHLSTGANVLTF. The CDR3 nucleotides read TGTGCCAGCAGTGGTCGTGGACATTTGAGCACTGGGGCCAACGTCCTGACTTTC.

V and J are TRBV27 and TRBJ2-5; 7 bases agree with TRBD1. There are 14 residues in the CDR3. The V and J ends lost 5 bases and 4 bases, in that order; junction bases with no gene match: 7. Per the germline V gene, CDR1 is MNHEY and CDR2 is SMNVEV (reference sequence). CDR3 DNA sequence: TGTGCCAGCAGTATAGGACAGGCAGGAGAGACCCAGTACTTC. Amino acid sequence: CASSIGQAGETQYF.

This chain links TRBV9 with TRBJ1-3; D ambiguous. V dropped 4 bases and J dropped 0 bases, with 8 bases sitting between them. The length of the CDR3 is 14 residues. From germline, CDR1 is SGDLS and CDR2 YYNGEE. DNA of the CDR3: TGTGCCAGCAGCCCCGGGGACTCTGGAAACACCATATATTTT. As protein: CASSPGDSGNTIYF.

In nucleotides, the CDR3 is TGCGCCAGCAGCAATAGGGCGTTTACAGGGGCGAACGGCTACACCTTC. It encodes CASSNRAFTGANGYTF. V is TRBV4-3 and J is TRBJ1-2, with 7 bases lining up with TRBD1. Germline-derived CDR1 and CDR2 are LGHNA and YSLEER. With 5 bases clipped from V and 8 bases from J, the junction kept 17 bases outside the gene matches. The CDR3 has 16 residues.

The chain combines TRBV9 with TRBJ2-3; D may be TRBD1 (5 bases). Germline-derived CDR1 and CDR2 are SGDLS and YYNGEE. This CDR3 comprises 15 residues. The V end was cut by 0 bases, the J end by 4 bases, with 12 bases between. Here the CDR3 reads CASSVGHQGADTQYF. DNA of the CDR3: TGTGCCAGCAGCGTAGGACACCAGGGTGCAGATACGCAGTATTTT.

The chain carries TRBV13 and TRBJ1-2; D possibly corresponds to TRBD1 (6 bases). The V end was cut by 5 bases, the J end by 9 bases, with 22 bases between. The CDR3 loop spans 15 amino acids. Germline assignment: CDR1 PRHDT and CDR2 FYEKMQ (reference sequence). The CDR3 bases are TGTGCCAGCAGCCGGGCCTCGCTACAGGGAAAAAGCTACACCTTC. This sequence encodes CASSRASLQGKSYTF.

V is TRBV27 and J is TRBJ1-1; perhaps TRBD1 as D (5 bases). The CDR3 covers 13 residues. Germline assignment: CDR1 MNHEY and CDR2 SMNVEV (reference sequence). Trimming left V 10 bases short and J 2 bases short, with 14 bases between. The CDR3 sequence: CAIRGRRNTEAFF. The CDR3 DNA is TGTGCCATCCGGGGGAGGCGTAACACTGAAGCTTTCTTT.

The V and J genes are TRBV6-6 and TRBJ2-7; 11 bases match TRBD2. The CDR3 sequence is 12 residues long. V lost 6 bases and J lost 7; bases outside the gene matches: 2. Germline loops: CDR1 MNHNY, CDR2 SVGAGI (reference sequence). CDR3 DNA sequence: TGTGCCAGCAGACTAGCGGGAGATGAGCAGTACTTC. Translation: CASRLAGDEQYF.

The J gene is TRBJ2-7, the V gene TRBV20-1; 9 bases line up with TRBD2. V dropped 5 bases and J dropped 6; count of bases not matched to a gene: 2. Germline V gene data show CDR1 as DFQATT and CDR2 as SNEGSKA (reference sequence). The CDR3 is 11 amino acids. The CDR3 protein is CSAGTSREQYF. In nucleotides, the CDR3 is TGCAGTGCTGGGACTAGCCGCGAGCAGTACTTC.

CDR3 amino acids: CASSLSSGRGTGELFF. CDR3 coding DNA: TGCGCCAGCAGCTTGAGCAGCGGGAGAGGGACCGGGGAGCTGTTTTTT. The gene calls are TRBV5-1 and TRBJ2-2, with TRBD2 identical over 8 bases. This CDR3 region has 16 residues. Germline CDR1 and CDR2: SGHRS and YFSETQ. The J segment lost 5 bases and the V segment lost 1 base, leaving 7 bases of the junction unmatched.

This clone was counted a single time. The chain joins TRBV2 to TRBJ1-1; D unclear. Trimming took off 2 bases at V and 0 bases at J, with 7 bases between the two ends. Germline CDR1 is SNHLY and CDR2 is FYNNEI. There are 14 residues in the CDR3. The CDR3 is CASSETAMNTEAFF. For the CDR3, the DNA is TGTGCCAGCAGTGAAACAGCTATGAACACTGAAGCTTTCTTT.

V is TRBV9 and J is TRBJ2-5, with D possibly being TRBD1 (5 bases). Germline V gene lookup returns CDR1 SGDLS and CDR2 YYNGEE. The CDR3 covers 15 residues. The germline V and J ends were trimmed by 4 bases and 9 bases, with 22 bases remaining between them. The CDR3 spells CASSYGAGATLAQYF. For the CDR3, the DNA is TGTGCCAGCAGCTATGGGGCAGGAGCTACCCTGGCCCAGTACTTC.

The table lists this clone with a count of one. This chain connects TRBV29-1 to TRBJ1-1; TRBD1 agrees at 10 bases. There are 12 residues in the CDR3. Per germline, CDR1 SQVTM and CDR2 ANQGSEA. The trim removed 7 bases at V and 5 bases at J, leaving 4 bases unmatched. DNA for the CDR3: TGCAGCGGTGGACAGGGGGGGACTGAAGCTTTCTTT. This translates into CSGGQGGTEAFF.

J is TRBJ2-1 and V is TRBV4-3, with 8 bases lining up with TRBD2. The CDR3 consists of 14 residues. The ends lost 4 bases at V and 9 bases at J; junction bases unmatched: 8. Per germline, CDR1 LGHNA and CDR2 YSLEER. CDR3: CASSLIGTRGEQFF. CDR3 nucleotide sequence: TGCGCCAGCAGCCTCATAGGGACTAGAGGTGAGCAGTTCTTC.

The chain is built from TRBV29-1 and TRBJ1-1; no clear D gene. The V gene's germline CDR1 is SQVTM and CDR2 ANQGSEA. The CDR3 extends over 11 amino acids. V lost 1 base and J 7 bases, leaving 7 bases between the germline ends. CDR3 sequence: CSVEGGGEAFF. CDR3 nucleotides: TGCAGCGTTGAAGGTGGAGGTGAAGCTTTCTTT.

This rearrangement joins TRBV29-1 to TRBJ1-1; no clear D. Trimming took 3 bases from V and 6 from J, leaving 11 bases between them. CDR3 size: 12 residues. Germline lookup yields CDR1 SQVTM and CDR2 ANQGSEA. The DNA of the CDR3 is TGCAGCGTTGATCGCAGGCCCCCTGAAGCTTTCTTT. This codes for CSVDRRPPEAFF. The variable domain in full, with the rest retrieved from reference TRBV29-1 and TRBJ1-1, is SAVISQKPSRDICQRGTSLTIQCQVDSQVTMMFWYRQQPGQSLTLIATANQGSEATYESGFVIDKFPISRPNLTFSTLTVSNMSPEDSSIYLCSVDRRPPEAFFGQGTRLTVV.

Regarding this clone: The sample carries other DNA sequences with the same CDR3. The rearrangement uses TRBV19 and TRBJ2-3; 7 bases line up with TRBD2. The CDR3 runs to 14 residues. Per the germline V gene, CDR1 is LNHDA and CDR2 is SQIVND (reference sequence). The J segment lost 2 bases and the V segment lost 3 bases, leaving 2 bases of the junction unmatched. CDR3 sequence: CASSIGTNTDTQYF. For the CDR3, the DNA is TGTGCCAGTAGTATCGGGACTAACACAGATACGCAGTATTTT.

The CDR3: CASSPTSGPGGEQFF. The CDR3 DNA sequence: TGTGCCAGTAGTCCAACTAGCGGCCCGGGAGGTGAGCAGTTCTTC. The V call is TRBV19, the J call TRBJ2-1; 8 bases agree with TRBD2. V trimming: 5 bases; J trimming: 9 bases; junction bases outside the gene matches: 12. Germline assignment: CDR1 LNHDA and CDR2 SQIVND (reference sequence). This CDR3 spans 15 amino acids. Filled out from reference TRBV19 and TRBJ2-1, the complete variable domain reads DGGITQSPKYLFRKEGQNVTLSCEQNLNHDAMYWYRQDPGQGLRLIYYSQIVNDFQKGDIAEGYSVSREKKESFPLTVTSAQKNPTAFYLCASSPTSGPGGEQFFGPGTRLTVL.

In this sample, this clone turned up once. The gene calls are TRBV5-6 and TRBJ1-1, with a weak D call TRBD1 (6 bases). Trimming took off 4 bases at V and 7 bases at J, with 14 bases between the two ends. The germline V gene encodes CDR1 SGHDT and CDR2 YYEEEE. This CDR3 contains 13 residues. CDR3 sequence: CASSPGQPLEAFF. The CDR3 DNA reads TGTGCCAGCAGCCCCGGACAGCCCCTTGAAGCTTTCTTT.

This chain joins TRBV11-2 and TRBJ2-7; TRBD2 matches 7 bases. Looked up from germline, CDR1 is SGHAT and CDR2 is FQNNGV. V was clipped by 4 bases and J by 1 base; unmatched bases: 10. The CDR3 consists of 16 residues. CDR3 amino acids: CASSSIGGGPSYEQYF. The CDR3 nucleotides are TGTGCCAGCAGCTCAATCGGGGGAGGGCCGTCCTACGAGCAGTACTTC.

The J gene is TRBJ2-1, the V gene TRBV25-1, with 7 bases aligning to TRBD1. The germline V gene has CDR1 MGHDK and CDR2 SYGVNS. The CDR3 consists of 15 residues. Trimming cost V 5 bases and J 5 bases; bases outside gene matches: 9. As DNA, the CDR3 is TGTGCCAGCAGTAAGAACCGGGACAGCCACAATGAGCAGTTCTTC. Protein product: CASSKNRDSHNEQFF.

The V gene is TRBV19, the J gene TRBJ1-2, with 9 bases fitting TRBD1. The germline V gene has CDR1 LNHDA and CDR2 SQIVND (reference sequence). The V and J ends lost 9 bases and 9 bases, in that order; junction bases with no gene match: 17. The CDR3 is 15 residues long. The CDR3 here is CASYRPGQGGHSYTF. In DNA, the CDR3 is TGTGCCAGCTATAGACCGGGACAGGGTGGTCATAGCTACACCTTC.

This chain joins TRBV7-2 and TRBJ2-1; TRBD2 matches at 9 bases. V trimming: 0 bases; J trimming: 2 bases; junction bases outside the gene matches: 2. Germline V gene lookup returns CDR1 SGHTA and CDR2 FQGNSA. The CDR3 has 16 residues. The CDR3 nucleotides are TGTGCCAGCAGCTTAGCGACTAGCGGACCCTACAATGAGCAGTTCTTC. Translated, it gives CASSLATSGPYNEQFF.

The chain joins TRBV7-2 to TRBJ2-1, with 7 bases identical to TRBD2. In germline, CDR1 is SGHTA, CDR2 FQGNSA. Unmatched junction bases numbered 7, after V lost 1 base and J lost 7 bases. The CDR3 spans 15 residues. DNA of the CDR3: TGTGCCAGCAGCTTAGGGCGGGAGTCAGTAAATGAGCAGTTCTTC. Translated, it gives CASSLGRESVNEQFF.

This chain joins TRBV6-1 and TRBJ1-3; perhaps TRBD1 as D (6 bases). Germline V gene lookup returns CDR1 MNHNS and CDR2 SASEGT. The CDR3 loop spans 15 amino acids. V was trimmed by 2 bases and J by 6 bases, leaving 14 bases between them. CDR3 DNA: TGTGCCAGCAGTGAAAAACAGGGTTACGAAAACACCATATATTTT. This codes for CASSEKQGYENTIYF.

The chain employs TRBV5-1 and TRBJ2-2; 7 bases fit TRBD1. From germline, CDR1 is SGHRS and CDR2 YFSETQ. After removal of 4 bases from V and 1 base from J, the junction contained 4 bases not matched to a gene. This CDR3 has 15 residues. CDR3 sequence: CASSRGQKNTGELFF. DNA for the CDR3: TGCGCCAGCAGCAGGGGACAGAAGAACACCGGGGAGCTGTTTTTT.